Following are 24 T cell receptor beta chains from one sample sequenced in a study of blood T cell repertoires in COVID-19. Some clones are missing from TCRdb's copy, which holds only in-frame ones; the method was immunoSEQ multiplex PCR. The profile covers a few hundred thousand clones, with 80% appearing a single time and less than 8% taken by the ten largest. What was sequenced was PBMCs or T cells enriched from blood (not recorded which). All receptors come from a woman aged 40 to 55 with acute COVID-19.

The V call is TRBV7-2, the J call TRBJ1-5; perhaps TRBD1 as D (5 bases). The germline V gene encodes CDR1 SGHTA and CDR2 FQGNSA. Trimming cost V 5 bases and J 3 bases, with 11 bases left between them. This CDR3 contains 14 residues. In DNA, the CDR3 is TGTGCCAGCAGCAAGACAGATTACAATCAGCCCCAGCATTTT. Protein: CASSKTDYNQPQHF.

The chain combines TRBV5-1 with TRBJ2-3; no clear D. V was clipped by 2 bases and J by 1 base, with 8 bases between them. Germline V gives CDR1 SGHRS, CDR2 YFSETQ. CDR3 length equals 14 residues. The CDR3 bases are TGCGCCAGCAGCTTACTTCTGGGCACAGATACGCAGTATTTT. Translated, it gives CASSLLLGTDTQYF.

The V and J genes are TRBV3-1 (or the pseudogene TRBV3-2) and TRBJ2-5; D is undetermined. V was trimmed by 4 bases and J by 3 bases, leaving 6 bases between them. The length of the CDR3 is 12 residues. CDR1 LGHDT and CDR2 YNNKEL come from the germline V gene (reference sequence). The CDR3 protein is CASSRVEETQYF. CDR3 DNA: TGTGCCAGCAGCCGAGTTGAAGAGACCCAGTACTTC.

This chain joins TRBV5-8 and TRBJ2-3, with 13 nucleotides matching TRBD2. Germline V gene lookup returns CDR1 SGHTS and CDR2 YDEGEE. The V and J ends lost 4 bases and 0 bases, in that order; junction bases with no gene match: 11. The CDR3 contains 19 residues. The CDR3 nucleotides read TGTGCCAGCAGCCGGGGACTAGCGGGACCCGGATCTAGCACAGATACGCAGTATTTT. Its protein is CASSRGLAGPGSSTDTQYF.

The CDR3 coding sequence is TGTGCCAGCAGTGCGGGGCAGGATACTGAAGCTTTCTTT. Its protein product is CASSAGQDTEAFF. The chain uses TRBV12-3 or TRBV12-4 and TRBJ1-1, with a possible D match to TRBD1 (5 bases). V lost 5 bases to trimming and J lost 5 bases, with 12 bases between them. CDR3 length: 13 residues.

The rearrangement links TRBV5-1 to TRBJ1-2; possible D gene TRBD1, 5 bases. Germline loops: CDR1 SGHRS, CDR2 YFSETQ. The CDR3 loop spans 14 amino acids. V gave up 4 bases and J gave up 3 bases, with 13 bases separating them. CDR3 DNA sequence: TGCGCCAGCAGCGTAGACAGCCTAGACTATGGCTACACCTTC. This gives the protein CASSVDSLDYGYTF.

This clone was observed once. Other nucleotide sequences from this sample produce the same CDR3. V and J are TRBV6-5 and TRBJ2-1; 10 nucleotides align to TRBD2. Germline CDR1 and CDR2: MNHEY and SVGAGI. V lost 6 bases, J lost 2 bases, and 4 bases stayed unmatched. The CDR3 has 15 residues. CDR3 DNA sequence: TGTGCCAGCAGACCCAGCGGGGGGGCCTACAATGAGCAGTTCTTC. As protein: CASRPSGGAYNEQFF.

Here the CDR3 DNA reads TGTGCCAGCAGCCAATCCCGGACCGGGGAGCTGTTTTTT. It specifies CASSQSRTGELFF. The chain has TRBV3-1 (or the pseudogene TRBV3-2) and TRBJ2-2; no reliable D call. Germline values: CDR1 LGHDT, CDR2 YNNKEL (reference sequence). Trimming took off 2 bases at V and 5 bases at J, with 6 bases between the two ends. The CDR3 is 13 amino acids.

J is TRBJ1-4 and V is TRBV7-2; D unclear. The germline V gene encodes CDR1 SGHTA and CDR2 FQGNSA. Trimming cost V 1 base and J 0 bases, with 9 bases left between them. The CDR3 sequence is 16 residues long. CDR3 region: CASSLGVVATNEKLFF. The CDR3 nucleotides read TGTGCCAGCAGCTTAGGCGTGGTGGCAACTAATGAAAAACTGTTTTTT.

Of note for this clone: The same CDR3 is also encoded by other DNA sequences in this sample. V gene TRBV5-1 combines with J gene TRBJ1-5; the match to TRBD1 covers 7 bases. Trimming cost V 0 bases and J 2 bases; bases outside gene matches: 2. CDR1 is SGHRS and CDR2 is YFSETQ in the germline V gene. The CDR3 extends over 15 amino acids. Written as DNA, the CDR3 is TGCGCCAGCAGCTTGGGACAGGGAGGCAATCAGCCCCAGCATTTT. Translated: CASSLGQGGNQPQHF.

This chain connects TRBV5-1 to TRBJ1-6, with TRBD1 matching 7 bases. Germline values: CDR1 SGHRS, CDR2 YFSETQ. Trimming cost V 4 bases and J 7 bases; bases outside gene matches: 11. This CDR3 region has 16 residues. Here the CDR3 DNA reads TGCGCCAGCAGCGACAGGGCCAGGGGGGAGAATTCACCCCTCCACTTT. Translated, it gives CASSDRARGENSPLHF.

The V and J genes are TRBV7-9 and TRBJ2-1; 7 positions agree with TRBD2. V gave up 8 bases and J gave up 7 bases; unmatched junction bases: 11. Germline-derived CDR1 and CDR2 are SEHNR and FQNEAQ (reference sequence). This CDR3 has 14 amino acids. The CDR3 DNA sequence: TGTGCCAGCGGTTCAGCGGGAAGGACGAATGAGCAGTTCTTC. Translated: CASGSAGRTNEQFF. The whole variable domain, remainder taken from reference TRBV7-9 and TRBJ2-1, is DTGVSQNPRHKITKRGQNVTFRCDPISEHNRLYWYRQTLGQGPEFLTYFQNEAQLEKSRLLSDRFSAERPKGSFSTLEIQRTEQGDSAMYLCASGSAGRTNEQFFGPGTRLTVL.

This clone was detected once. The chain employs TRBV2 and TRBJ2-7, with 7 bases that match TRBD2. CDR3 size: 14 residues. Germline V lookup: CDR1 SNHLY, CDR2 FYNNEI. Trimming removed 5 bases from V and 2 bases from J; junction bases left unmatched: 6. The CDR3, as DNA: TGTGCCAGCAGTTCCTTACGGGGGGCCTACGAGCAGTACTTC. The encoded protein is CASSSLRGAYEQYF. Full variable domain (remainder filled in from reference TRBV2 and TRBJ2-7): EPEVTQTPSHQVTQMGQEVILRCVPISNHLYFYWYRQILGQKVEFLVSFYNNEISEKSEIFDDQFSVERPDGSNFTLKIRSTKLEDSAMYFCASSSLRGAYEQYFGPGTRLTVT.

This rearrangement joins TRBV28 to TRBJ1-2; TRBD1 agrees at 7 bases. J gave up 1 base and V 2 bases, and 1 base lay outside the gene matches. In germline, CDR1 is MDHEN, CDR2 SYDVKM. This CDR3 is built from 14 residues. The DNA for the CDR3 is TGTGCCAGCAGTTTAACAGGGGTTAACTATGGCTACACCTTC. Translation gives CASSLTGVNYGYTF.

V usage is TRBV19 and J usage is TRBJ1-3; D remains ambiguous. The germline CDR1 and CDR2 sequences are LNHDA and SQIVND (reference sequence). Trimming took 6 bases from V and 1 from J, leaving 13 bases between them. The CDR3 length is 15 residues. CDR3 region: CASSTPRTSGNTIYF. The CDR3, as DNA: TGTGCCAGTAGCACTCCTCGGACTTCTGGAAACACCATATATTTT. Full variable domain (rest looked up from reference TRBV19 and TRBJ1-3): DGGITQSPKYLFRKEGQNVTLSCEQNLNHDAMYWYRQDPGQGLRLIYYSQIVNDFQKGDIAEGYSVSREKKESFPLTVTSAQKNPTAFYLCASSTPRTSGNTIYFGEGSWLTVV.

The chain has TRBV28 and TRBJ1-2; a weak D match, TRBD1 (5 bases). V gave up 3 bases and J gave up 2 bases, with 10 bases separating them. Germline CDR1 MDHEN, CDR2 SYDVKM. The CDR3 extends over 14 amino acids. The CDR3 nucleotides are TGTGCCAGCAGTTTGGTACGGGGGAACTATGGCTACACCTTC. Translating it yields CASSLVRGNYGYTF.

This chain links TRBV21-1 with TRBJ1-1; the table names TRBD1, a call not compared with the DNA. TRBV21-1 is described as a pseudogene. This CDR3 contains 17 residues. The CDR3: CASSKDSMGTANTEAFF. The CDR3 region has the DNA TGTGCCAGCAGCAAAGACTCTATGGGGACAGCTAACACTGAAGCTTTCTTT.

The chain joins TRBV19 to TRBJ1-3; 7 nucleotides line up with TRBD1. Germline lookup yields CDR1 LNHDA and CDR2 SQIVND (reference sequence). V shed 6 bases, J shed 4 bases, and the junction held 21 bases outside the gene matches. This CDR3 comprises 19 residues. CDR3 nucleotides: TGTGCCAGTAGCCCCCAAACAGGGGAAAACTCTGGTGAAGGAAACACCATATATTTT. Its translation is CASSPQTGENSGEGNTIYF.

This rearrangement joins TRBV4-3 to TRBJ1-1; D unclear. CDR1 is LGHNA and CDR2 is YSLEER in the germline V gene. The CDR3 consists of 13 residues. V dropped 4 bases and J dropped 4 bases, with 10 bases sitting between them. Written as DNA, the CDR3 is TGCGCCAGCAGCCGGGCGACCGGCACTGAAGCTTTCTTT. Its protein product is CASSRATGTEAFF.

This CDR3 is CASSLAGGDSNQPQHF. In DNA form, the CDR3 reads TGCGCCAGCAGCTTGGCGGGGGGAGATAGCAATCAGCCCCAGCATTTT. The V and J genes are TRBV5-1 and TRBJ1-5, with a tentative D call TRBD1 (5 bases). Trimming took 0 bases from V and 0 from J, leaving 10 bases between them. The CDR3 length is 16 residues. Germline CDR1 reads SGHRS; CDR2 reads YFSETQ.

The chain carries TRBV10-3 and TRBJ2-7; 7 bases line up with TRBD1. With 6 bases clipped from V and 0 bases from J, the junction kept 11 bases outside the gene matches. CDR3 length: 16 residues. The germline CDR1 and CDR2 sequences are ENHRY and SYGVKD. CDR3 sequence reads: CAISKTTGTNSYEQYF. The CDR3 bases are TGTGCCATCAGCAAAACGACAGGGACAAACTCCTACGAGCAGTACTTC.

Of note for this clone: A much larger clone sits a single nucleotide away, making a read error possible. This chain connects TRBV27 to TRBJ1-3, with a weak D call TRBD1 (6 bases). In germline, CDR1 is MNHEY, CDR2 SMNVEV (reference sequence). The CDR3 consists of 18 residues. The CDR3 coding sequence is TGTGCCAACAGTTTAGGATCGGCAGGGGCTACCTCTGGAAACACCATATATTTT. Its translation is CANSLGSAGATSGNTIYF.

The CDR3, as DNA: TGCGCCAGCAGCTTGGGGACAGGGGGCAGGTACAATGAGCAGTTCTTC. It encodes CASSLGTGGRYNEQFF. V gene TRBV5-1 combines with J gene TRBJ2-1, with 11 bases that match TRBD1. J was trimmed by 4 bases and V by 0 bases; bases with no gene match: 3. The CDR3 is 16 residues long. The V gene's germline CDR1 is SGHRS and CDR2 YFSETQ.

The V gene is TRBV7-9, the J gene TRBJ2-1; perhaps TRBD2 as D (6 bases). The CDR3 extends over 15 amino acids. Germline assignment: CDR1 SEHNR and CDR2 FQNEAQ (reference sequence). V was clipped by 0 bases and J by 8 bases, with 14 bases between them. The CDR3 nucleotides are TGTGCCAGCAGCTTAGCGCAGGGTGGAGGGCATGAGCAGTTCTTC. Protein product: CASSLAQGGGHEQFF.